Listed here is a single T cell receptor beta chain. What it recognizes is unknown. This sample is drawn from a study of OX40 agonist ivuxolimab in advanced cancers. Study-wide findings and caveats: Low normalized T-cell clonal expansion was additionally recorded for some nonresponders. At doses 0.1 to 3.0 mg/kg, CD4+ and CD8+ clones expanded.

The repertoire was sequenced with immunoSEQ multiplex PCR; TCRdb's copy has only in-frame clones and lacks some. The table has about 26,000 clones, 76% seen once. The V segment lost 10 bases and the J segment 0 bases; nucleotides outside the gene matches: 9. CDR1 is ENHRY, CDR2 SYGVKD, per germline. The CDR3 is made up of 15 amino acids. Here the sequenced sample was CD4+ or CD8+ T cells sorted from blood, taken in a trial of the OX40 agonist ivuxolimab. The chain links TRBV10-3 to TRBJ2-4, with TRBD2 identical over 7 bases. The receptor was derived from an adult with an advanced solid tumor such as melanoma, head and neck, liver or kidney cancer. The DNA for the CDR3 is TGTGCCACCACGGGGGGTCTGTTAGCCAAAAACATTCAGTACTTC. It translates to CATTGGLLAKNIQYF.